This T cell receptor (beta chain) was identified in a study of cytomegalovirus exposure and HLA in healthy donors. Whole-study results and caveats: It was reportedly the case that the classifier diagnosed cytomegalovirus status with high specificity and sensitivity.

From germline, CDR1 is SNHLY and CDR2 FYNNEI. V lost 6 bases and J lost 10; bases outside the gene matches: 11. This CDR3 region has 14 residues. Researchers ran the PCR with 60 Vbeta and 13 Jbeta primers. Sequenced by immunoSEQ multiplex PCR; TCRdb stores in-frame clones only, minus some. The data hold approximately 50,000 clones, with about 78% observed a single time. There are a few counts of this clone. Antigen specificity is unknown. This rearrangement joins TRBV2 to TRBJ1-4; 7 bases agree with TRBD1. Sequencing was carried out using PBMCs. This TCR derives from a man under 40 in good health and CMV-seropositive. This CDR3 is CASRTGTALVKLFF. The CDR3 nucleotides are TGTGCCAGCAGGACCGGGACAGCCCTTGTAAAACTGTTTTTT.